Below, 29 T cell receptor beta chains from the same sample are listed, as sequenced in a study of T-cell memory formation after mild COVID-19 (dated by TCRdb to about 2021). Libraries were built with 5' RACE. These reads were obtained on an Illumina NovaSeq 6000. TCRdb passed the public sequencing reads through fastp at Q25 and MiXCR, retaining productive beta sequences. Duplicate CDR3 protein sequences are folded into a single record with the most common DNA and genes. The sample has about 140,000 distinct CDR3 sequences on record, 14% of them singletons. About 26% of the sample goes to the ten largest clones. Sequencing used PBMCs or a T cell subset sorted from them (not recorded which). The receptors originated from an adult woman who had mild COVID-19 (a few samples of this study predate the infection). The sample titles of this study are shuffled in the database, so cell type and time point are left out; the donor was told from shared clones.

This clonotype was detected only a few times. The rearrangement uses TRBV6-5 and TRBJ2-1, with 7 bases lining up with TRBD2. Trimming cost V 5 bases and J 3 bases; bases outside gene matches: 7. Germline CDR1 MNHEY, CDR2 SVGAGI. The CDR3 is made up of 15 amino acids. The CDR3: CASSRTGTNYNEQFF. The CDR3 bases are TGTGCCAGCAGTCGTACCGGGACTAACTACAATGAGCAGTTCTTC.

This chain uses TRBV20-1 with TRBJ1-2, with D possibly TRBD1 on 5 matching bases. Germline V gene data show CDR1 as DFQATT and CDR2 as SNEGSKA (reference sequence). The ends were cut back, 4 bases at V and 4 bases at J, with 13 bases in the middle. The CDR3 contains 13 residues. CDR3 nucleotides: TGCAGTGCTACGCGGGACTCCTTCTATGGCTACACCTTC. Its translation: CSATRDSFYGYTF.

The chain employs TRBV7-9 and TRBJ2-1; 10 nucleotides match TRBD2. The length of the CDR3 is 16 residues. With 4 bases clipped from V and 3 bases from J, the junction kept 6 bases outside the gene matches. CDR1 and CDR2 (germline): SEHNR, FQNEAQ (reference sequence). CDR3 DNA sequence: TGTGCCAGCAGCTCTCTAGCGGGGGAGCGCTACAATGAGCAGTTCTTC. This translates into CASSSLAGERYNEQFF.

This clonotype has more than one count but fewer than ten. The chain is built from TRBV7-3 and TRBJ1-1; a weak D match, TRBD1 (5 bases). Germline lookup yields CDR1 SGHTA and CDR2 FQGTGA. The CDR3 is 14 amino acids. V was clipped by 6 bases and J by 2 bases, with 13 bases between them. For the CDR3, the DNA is TGTGCCAGCAGTTCAGCAGGGTACAACACTGAAGCTTTCTTT. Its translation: CASSSAGYNTEAFF.

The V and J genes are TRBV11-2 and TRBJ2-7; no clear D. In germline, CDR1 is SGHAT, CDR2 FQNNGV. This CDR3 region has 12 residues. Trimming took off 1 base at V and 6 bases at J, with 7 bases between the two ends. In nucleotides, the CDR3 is TGTGCCAGCAGCTTAGTCTTCAGCGAGCAGTACTTC. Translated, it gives CASSLVFSEQYF.

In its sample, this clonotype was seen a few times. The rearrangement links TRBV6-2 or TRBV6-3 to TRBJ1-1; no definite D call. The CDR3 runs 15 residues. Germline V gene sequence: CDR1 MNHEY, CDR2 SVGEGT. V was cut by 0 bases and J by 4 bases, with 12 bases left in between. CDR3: CASSYSGPGGTEAFF. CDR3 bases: TGTGCCAGCAGTTACTCCGGGCCCGGCGGCACTGAAGCTTTCTTT.

In DNA, the CDR3 is TGTGCCAGCAGTTTTTCTCTAGGGGGGGCACCCCTCCACTTT. This encodes CASSFSLGGAPLHF. This chain connects TRBV12-3 or TRBV12-4 to TRBJ1-6; possible D gene TRBD1, 6 bases. The length of the CDR3 is 14 residues. V dropped 3 bases and J dropped 11 bases, with 14 bases sitting between them.

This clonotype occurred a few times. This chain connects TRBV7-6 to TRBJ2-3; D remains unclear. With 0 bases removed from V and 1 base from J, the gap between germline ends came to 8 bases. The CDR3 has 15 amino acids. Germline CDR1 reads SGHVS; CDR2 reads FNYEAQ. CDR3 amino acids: CASSLAPRRTDTQYF. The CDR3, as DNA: TGTGCCAGCAGCTTAGCGCCCAGACGCACAGATACGCAGTATTTT.

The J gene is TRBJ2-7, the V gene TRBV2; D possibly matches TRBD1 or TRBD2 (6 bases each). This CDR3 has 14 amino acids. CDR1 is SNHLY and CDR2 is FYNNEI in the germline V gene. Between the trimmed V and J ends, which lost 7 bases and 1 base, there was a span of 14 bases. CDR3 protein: CASKGGVLSYEQYF. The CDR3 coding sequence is TGTGCCAGCAAGGGGGGCGTCCTGTCCTACGAGCAGTACTTC.

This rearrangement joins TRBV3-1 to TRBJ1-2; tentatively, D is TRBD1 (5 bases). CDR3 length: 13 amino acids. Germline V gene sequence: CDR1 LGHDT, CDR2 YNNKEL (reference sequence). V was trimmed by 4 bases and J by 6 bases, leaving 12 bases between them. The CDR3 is CASSLGLGDGYTF. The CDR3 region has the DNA TGTGCCAGCAGCCTCGGGTTGGGGGATGGCTACACCTTC. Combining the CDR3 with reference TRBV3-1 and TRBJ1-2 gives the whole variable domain DTAVSQTPKYLVTQMGNDKSIKCEQNLGHDTMYWYKQDSKKFLKIMFSYNNKELIINETVPNRFSPKSPDKAHLNLHINSLELGDSAVYFCASSLGLGDGYTFGSGTRLTVV.

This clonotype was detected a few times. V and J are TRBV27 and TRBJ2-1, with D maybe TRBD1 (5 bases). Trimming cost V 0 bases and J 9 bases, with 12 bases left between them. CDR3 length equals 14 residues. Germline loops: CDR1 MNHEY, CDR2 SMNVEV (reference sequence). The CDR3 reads CASSLSRTNLEQFF. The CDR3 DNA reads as TGTGCCAGCAGTTTATCTAGGACAAACCTTGAGCAGTTCTTC.

In nucleotides, the CDR3 is TGTGCCAGCAGTGACTCGCCAGCGGGAGGGACAGATACGCAGTATTTT. Amino acids: CASSDSPAGGTDTQYF. The chain links TRBV6-4 to TRBJ2-3; TRBD2 matches at 10 bases. Germline V lookup: CDR1 MRHNA, CDR2 SNTAGT. CDR3 size: 16 residues. The V gene end was trimmed by 0 bases and the J gene end by 3 bases; junction bases not matched to a gene: 3.

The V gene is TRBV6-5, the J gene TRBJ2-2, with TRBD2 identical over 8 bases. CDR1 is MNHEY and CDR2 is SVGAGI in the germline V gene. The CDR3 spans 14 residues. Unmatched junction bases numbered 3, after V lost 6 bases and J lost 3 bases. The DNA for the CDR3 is TGTGCCAGCAGCCAGCGGGGGCACACCGGGGAGCTGTTTTTT. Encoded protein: CASSQRGHTGELFF.

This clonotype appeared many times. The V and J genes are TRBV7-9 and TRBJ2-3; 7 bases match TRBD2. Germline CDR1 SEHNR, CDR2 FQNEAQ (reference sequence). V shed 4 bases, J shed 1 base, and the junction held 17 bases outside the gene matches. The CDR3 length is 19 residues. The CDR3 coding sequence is TGTGCCAGCAGCTCCCTTTTGGTAGCGGGCCTGGATGGCACAGATACGCAGTATTTT. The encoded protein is CASSSLLVAGLDGTDTQYF.

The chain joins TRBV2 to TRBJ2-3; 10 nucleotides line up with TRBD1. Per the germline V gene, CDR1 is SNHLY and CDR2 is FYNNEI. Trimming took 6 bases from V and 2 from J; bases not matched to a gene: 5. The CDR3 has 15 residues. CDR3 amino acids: CASRDRGFATDTQYF. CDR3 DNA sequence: TGTGCCAGCAGGGACAGGGGGTTTGCCACAGATACGCAGTATTTT. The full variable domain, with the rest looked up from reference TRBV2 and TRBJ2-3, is EPEVTQTPSHQVTQMGQEVILRCVPISNHLYFYWYRQILGQKVEFLVSFYNNEISEKSEIFDDQFSVERPDGSNFTLKIRSTKLEDSAMYFCASRDRGFATDTQYFGPGTRLTVL.

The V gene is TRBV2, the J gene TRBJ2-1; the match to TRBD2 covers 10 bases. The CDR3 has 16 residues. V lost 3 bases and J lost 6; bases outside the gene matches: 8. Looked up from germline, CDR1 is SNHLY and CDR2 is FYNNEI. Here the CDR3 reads CASSESSGSYSNEQFF. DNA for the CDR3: TGTGCCAGCAGTGAGTCTAGCGGGAGTTATAGCAATGAGCAGTTCTTC.

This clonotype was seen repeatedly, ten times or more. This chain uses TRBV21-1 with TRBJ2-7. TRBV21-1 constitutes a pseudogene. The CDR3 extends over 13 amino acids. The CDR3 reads CASSNAAIYEQYF. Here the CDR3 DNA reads TGTGCCAGCAGCAACGCGGCCATTTACGAGCAGTACTTC.

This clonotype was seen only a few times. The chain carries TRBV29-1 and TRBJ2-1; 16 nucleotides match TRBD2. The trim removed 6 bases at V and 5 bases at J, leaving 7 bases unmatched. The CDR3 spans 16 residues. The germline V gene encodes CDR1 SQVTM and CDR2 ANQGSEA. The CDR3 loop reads CSVDGTSGRDDNEQFF. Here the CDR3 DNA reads TGCAGCGTGGACGGGACTAGCGGGAGGGACGACAATGAGCAGTTCTTC.

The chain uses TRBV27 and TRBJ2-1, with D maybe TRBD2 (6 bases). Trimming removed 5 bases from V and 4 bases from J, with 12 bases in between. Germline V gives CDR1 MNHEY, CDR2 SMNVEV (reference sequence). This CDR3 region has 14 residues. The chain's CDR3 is CASSPGGPYNEQFF. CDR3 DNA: TGTGCCAGCAGTCCCGGAGGGCCGTACAATGAGCAGTTCTTC.

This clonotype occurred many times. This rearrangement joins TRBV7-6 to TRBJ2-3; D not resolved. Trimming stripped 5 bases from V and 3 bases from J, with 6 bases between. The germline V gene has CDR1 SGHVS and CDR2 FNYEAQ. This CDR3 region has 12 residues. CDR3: CASSHGTDTQYF. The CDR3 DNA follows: TGTGCCAGCAGCCACGGGACAGATACGCAGTATTTT.

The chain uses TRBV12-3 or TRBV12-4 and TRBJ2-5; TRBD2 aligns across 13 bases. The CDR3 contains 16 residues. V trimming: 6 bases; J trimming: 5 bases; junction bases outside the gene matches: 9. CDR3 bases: TGTGCCAGCAGCCCCGGACTAGCGGGGGTCCGTGAGACCCAGTACTTC. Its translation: CASSPGLAGVRETQYF.

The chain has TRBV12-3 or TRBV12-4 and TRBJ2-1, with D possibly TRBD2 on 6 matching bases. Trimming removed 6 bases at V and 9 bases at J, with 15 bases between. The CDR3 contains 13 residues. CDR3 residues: CASSPSSGAEQFF. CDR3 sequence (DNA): TGTGCCAGCAGCCCCTCCTCGGGAGCTGAGCAGTTCTTC.

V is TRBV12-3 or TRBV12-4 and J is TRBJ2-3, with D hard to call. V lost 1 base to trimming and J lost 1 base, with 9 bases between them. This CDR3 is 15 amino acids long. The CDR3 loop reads CASSLEVLRTDTQYF. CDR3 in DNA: TGTGCCAGCAGTTTAGAGGTACTACGCACAGATACGCAGTATTTT.

Here the CDR3 DNA reads TGTGCCACCAGTGAACCCGACCTGAGAAATGGCTACACCTTC. It translates to CATSEPDLRNGYTF. The J gene is TRBJ1-2, the V gene TRBV24-1, with D unclear. The V end was cut by 4 bases, the J end by 6 bases, with 14 bases between. Germline V CDR1 and CDR2: KGHDR, SFDVKD. This CDR3 has 14 amino acids.

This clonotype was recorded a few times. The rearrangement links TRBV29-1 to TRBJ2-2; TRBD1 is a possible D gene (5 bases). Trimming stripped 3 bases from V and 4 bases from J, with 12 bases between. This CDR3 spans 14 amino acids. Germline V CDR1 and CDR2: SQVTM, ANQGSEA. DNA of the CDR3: TGCAGCGTTGATGGGGCGAAGGCCACCGGGGAGCTGTTTTTT. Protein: CSVDGAKATGELFF.

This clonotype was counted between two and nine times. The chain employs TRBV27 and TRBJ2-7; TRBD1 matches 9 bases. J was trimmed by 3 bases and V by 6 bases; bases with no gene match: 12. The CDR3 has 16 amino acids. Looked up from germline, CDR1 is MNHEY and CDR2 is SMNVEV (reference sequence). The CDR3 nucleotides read TGTGCCAGCAGCAAAACAGGGGGCGATCTTGGCTACGAGCAGTACTTC. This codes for CASSKTGGDLGYEQYF.

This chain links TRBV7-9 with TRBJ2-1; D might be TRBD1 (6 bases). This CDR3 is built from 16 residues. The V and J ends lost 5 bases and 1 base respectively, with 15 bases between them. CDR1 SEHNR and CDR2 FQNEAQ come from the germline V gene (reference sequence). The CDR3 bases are TGTGCCAGCAGCAGAACAGGGCCCATATCCTACAATGAGCAGTTCTTC. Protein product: CASSRTGPISYNEQFF. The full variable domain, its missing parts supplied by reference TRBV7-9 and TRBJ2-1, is DTGVSQNPRHKITKRGQNVTFRCDPISEHNRLYWYRQTLGQGPEFLTYFQNEAQLEKSRLLSDRFSAERPKGSFSTLEIQRTEQGDSAMYLCASSRTGPISYNEQFFGPGTRLTVL.

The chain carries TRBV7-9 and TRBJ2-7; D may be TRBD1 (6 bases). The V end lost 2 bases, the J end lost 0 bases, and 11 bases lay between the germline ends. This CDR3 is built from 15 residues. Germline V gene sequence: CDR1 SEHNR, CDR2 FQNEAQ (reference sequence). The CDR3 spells CASSLLDSFSYEQYF. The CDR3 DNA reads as TGTGCCAGCAGCTTACTGGACAGCTTCTCCTACGAGCAGTACTTC.

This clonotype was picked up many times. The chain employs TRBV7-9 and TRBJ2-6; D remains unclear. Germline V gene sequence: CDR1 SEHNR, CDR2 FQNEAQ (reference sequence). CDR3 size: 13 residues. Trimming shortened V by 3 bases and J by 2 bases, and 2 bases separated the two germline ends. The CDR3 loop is CASSFPGANVLTF. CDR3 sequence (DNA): TGTGCCAGCAGCTTTCCTGGGGCCAACGTCCTGACTTTC.